Shown below are 8 T cell receptor beta chains from a single sample sequenced in a study of CXCR3-negative and CXCR3-positive naive CD8 T cells (dated by TCRdb to about 2019). TCRdb shows the sequencer as NextSeq 550. The Human TCR Profiling Kit (MiLaboratory) was used to make UMI-labeled 5' RACE TRB cDNA libraries. TCRdb reprocessed the reads, reporting each CDR3 protein sequence once and no DNA. The sample has approximately 58,000 distinct CDR3 sequences on record. The ten top clones hold about 0.42% of the sample. Specimen: naive CXCR3- CD8+ T cells from blood. Per the publication, the cell subset or site label means: CD45RO-CCR7+CD27+CD95- naive CD8+ T cells lacking CXCR3 (TNR3-). These receptors were taken from a human donor in good health. Some clones in this sample may be carry-over from other donors' samples.

The chain carries TRBV6-5 and TRBJ2-3. The CDR3 is 14 residues long. Germline CDR1 MNHEY, CDR2 SVGAGI. The CDR3 reads CASTNSVGADTQYF.

The rearrangement uses TRBV27 and TRBJ1-5; with no DNA, the TCRdb D assignment of TRBD1 cannot be verified. The CDR3 has 18 amino acids. CDR1 and CDR2 (germline): MNHEY, SMNVEV (reference sequence). CDR3 loop: CASSSSGPGVYSNQPQHF.

The V and J genes are TRBV20-1 and TRBJ2-7; absent DNA, TCRdb's TRBD2 call cannot be checked. Germline assignment: CDR1 DFQATT and CDR2 SNEGSKA (reference sequence). This CDR3 has 15 residues. The CDR3 here is CSARTAAGFPYEQYF.

The chain carries TRBV11-2 and TRBJ1-1; without DNA, the TCRdb call of TRBD1 cannot be checked. This CDR3 comprises 14 residues. Germline V gene lookup returns CDR1 SGHAT and CDR2 FQNNGV. The chain's CDR3 is CASSRTGDDTEAFF.

The chain joins TRBV14 to TRBJ2-3; the D call from TCRdb, TRBD2, cannot be confirmed without DNA. The CDR3 extends over 13 amino acids. Germline assignment: CDR1 SGHDN and CDR2 FVKESK. CDR3 in amino acids: CASSPRVADTQYF.

The V and J genes are TRBV5-1 and TRBJ2-7. Germline assignment: CDR1 SGHRS and CDR2 YFSETQ. CDR3 length: 14 residues. This CDR3 reads CASSIRLSSYEQYF.

J is TRBJ1-2 and V is TRBV12-3 or TRBV12-4; TCRdb lists TRBD1, though no DNA is available to test this call. The CDR3 sequence is 17 residues long. The CDR3 reads CASSLGLGGLPLYGYTF.

The chain employs TRBV27 and TRBJ1-6; TCRdb's D call of TRBD1 is untestable without DNA. The CDR3 extends over 15 amino acids. The germline CDR1 and CDR2 sequences are MNHEY and SMNVEV (reference sequence). The chain's CDR3 is CASSLQTGVRSPLHF.